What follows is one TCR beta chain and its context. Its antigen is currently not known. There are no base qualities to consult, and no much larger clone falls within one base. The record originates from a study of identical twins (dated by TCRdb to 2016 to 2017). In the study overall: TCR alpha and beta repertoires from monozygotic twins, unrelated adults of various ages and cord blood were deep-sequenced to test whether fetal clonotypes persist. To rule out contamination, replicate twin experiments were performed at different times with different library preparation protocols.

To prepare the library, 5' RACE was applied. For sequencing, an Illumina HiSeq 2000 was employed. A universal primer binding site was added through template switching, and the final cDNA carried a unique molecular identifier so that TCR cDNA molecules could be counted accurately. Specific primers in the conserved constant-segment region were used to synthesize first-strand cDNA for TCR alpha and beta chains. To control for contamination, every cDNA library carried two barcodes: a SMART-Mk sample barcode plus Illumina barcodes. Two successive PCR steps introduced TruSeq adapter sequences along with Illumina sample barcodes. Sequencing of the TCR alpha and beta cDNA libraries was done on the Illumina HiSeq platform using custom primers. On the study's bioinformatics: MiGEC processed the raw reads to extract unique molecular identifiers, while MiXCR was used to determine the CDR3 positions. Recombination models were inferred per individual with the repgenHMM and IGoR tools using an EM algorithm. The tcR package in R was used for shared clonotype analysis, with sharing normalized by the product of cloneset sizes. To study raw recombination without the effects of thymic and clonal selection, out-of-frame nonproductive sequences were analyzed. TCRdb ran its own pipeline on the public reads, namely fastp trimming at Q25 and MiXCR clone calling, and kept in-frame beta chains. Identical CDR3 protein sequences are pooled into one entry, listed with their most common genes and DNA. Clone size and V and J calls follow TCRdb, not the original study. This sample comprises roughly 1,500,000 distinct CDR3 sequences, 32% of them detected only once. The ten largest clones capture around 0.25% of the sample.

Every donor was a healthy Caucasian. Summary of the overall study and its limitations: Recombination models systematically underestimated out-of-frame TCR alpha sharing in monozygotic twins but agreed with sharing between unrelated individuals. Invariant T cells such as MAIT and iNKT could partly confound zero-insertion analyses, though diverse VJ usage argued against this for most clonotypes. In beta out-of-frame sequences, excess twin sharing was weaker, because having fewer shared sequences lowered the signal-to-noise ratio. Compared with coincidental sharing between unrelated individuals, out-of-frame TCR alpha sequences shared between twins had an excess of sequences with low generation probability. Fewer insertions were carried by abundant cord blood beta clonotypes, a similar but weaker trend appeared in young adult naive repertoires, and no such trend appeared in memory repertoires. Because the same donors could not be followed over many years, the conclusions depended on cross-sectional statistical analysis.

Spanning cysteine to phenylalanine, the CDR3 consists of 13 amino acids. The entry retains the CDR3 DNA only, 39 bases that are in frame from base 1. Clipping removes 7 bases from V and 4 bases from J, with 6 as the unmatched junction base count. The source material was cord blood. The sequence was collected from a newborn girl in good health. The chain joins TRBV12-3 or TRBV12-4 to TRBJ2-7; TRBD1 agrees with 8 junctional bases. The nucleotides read TGTGCCAGCACCATTTACAGGGGGTACGAGCAGTACTTC. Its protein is CASTIYRGYEQYF.